A selection of T cell receptor beta chains follows, all from one sample in a study of T cell repertoires in MIS-A myocarditis. Using immunoSEQ multiplex PCR, the repertoire was profiled, and TCRdb retains in-frame clones only, with some absent. The table has 10,000 to 13,000 clones, approximately 83% seen once; the top ten hold approximately 30%. Sequences were obtained from right ventricle heart tissue obtained at autopsy. The source of these receptors is a man between 18 and 29 years old with fulminant myocarditis from multisystem inflammatory syndrome in adults (MIS-A) after COVID-19. Both conserved end residues are part of each CDR3. D genes are given only for firm matches. Size values are once, few and many counts, or a class for expanded clones, and some rows have none.

J gene	clone size	D gene	V gene	CDR3 DNA	CDR3 protein
TRBJ2-3	.	.	TRBV6-2/TRBV6-3	TGTGCCAGCAGTTACTCCCGGAAGACTATAACCTATAGGGATACGCAGTATTTT	CASSYSRKTITYRDTQYF
TRBJ2-7	.	TRBD1	TRBV5-1	TGCGCCAGCAGCCCGAGGACAGGAACCTACGAGCAGTACTTC	CASSPRTGTYEQYF
TRBJ2-1	.	.	TRBV19	TGTGCCAGTAGTTCCCGAGACAGCCACTACAATGAGCAGTTCTTC	CASSSRDSHYNEQFF
TRBJ2-7	.	.	TRBV7-8	TGTGCCAGCAGCTTAACACAGGGGCAGTACTTC	CASSLTQGQYF
TRBJ1-1	.	TRBD1	TRBV30	TGTGCCTGGAGTCCGAGGACAGGGTTTTCTGAAGCTTTCTTT	CAWSPRTGFSEAFF
TRBJ2-7	.	TRBD1	TRBV5-1	TGCGCCAGCAGCCTCCGGACAGGCGCCTACGAGCAGTACTTC	CASSLRTGAYEQYF
TRBJ2-7	few	.	TRBV29-1	TGCAGCGTTCGACAGTTAACCTACGAGCAGTACTTC	CSVRQLTYEQYF
TRBJ2-3	.	.	TRBV9	TGTGCCAGCAGCGTAGCTGGCGGCGGGTCAAGCACAGATACGCAGTATTTT	CASSVAGGGSSTDTQYF
TRBJ1-1	.	.	TRBV11-2	TGTGCCAGCAGCTTAGCGGGCCTACCTGAAGCTTTCTTT	CASSLAGLPEAFF
TRBJ2-2	.	TRBD1	TRBV2	TGTGCCAGCGACAGGGCAATAGATAACACCGGGGAGCTGTTTTTT	CASDRAIDNTGELFF
TRBJ1-5	.	TRBD1	TRBV20-1	TGCAGTGCTAGTACCGGGACAGGGGCTTCTCAGCCCCAGCATTTT	CSASTGTGASQPQHF
TRBJ2-7	once	.	TRBV12-3/TRBV12-4	TGTGCCAGCTCCAGGGGCTACGAGCAGTACTTC	CASSRGYEQYF
TRBJ2-7	few	TRBD2	TRBV19	TGTGCCAGTAGCTTCGGGACTAGCGGTGCCTACGAGCAGTACTTC	CASSFGTSGAYEQYF
TRBJ2-2	.	.	TRBV15	TGTGCCACCAGCAGAGGGAGGGCGAACACCGGGGAGCTGTTTTTT	CATSRGRANTGELFF
TRBJ2-7	.	TRBD2	TRBV25-1	TGTGCCATCGGCAGCGGGGGCTCCTACGAGCAGTACTTC	CAIGSGGSYEQYF
TRBJ1-4	.	TRBD1	TRBV19	TGTGCCAGTAGTGACCATCGGGACAGGGAAACTAATGAAAAACTGTTTTTT	CASSDHRDRETNEKLFF
TRBJ2-1	.	TRBD2	TRBV9	TGTGCCAGCAGCGTGAGCGGGAGGAAGGGAAATGAGCAGTTCTTC	CASSVSGRKGNEQFF
TRBJ1-2	.	.	TRBV21-1	TGTGCCAGCAGCCCCCGACACGTCAACTATGGCTACACCTTC	CASSPRHVNYGYTF
TRBJ2-5	.	.	TRBV18	TGTGCCAGCTCACCAGGGACGCTGGGGCGAGAGACCCAGTACTTC	CASSPGTLGRETQYF
TRBJ2-5	.	.	TRBV2	TGTGCCAGCAGAACGGGGAGGCTCCAAGAGACCCAGTACTTC	CASRTGRLQETQYF
TRBJ1-1	.	.	TRBV5-1	TGCGCCAGCAGCCCGGGGGGGACGAGGGACACTGAAGCTTTCTTT	CASSPGGTRDTEAFF
TRBJ1-4	.	.	TRBV4-1	TGCGCCAGCAGCCAAGATATCGGCCTGGGAAAGGGTGAAAAACTGTTTTTT	CASSQDIGLGKGEKLFF
TRBJ2-5	.	.	TRBV4-1	TGCGCCAGCAGCCAAGACAGGAAGAGGACCCAGTACTTC	CASSQDRKRTQYF
TRBJ1-3	.	.	TRBV6-5	TGTGCCAGCAGCATTAGCTCTGGAAACACCATATATTTT	CASSISSGNTIYF
TRBJ2-6	.	.	TRBV4-3	TGCGCCAGCAGCCAAGACCGGACACTTCCTCCGGGAGGGGCCAACGTCCTGACTTTC	CASSQDRTLPPGGANVLTF
TRBJ1-6	.	.	TRBV2	TGTGCCAGCAGTGAACCCATCGGGGTCCTAAATTCACCCCTCCACTTT	CASSEPIGVLNSPLHF
TRBJ2-4	.	.	TRBV19	TGTGCCAGTAGCTTAGGTTCCGGGACGGCCAAAAACATTCAGTACTTC	CASSLGSGTAKNIQYF
TRBJ2-5	.	.	TRBV6-6	TGTGCCAGCAGTACTGGCAGGGGTTGGGAGACCCAGTACTTC	CASSTGRGWETQYF
TRBJ1-1	.	.	TRBV28	TGTGCCAGCACCCCCCCTTTACAGGGTAGGTGGTTGGAAGCTTTCTTT	CASTPPLQGRWLEAFF
TRBJ2-3	few	TRBD2	TRBV6-2/TRBV6-3	TGTGCCAGCAGCCCCCGTGGTAGCGGGGGACCCGGGACAGATACGCAGTATTTT	CASSPRGSGGPGTDTQYF
TRBJ2-7	.	TRBD2	TRBV2	TGTGCCAGTAAAGCGGGGCACTCCTACGAGCAGTACTTC	CASKAGHSYEQYF
TRBJ2-1	.	TRBD1	TRBV7-9	TGTGCCAGCAGCCCCCGGGACAGGGCGAGTGACTCCTACAATGAGCAGTTCTTC	CASSPRDRASDSYNEQFF
TRBJ2-3	.	.	TRBV10-1	TGCGCCAGCAGTGAAACGGGGGTTGAAGCAGATACGCAGTATTTT	CASSETGVEADTQYF
TRBJ1-1	.	.	TRBV7-9	TGTGCCAGCAGGGGCTTTAGGGGCACTGAAGCTTTCTTT	CASRGFRGTEAFF
TRBJ1-5	.	TRBD1	TRBV9	TGTGCCAGCAGCGTAGGACAGGGGTCACAGCCCCAGCATTTT	CASSVGQGSQPQHF
TRBJ2-5	once	.	TRBV5-1	TGCGCCAGCAGCTTGGAGTATCCGGGTCAGATGAAGACCCAGTACTTC	CASSLEYPGQMKTQYF
TRBJ1-3	.	.	TRBV28	TGTGCCAGCAGTTTGGGAGGAAACACCATATATTTT	CASSLGGNTIYF
TRBJ2-7	.	.	TRBV3-1/TRBV3-2	TGTGCCAGCAGCCAAGAACAGATCTACGAGCAGTACTTC	CASSQEQIYEQYF
TRBJ1-1	.	.	TRBV7-9	TGTGCCAGCAGCCTTGACAGGTCAGCTTTCTTT	CASSLDRSAFF
TRBJ2-4	.	TRBD1	TRBV19	TGTGCCAGTAGTATTCCCGGCCAGGGGGCAAACATTCAGTACTTC	CASSIPGQGANIQYF
TRBJ2-7	.	TRBD2	TRBV2	TGTGCCAGCAGTGCGGTGGCGGGAGGTCCTGGGATGTACGAGCAGTACTTC	CASSAVAGGPGMYEQYF